The entry below gives a single T cell receptor (beta chain) sequence along with its context. The antigen is unknown. The CDR3 totals 16 residues. The germline V gene has CDR1 SGHTA and CDR2 FQGNSA. With 10 bases clipped from V and 1 base from J, the junction kept 9 bases outside the gene matches. In the PCR, 60 Vbeta and 13 Jbeta primers were used. Per the original data handling: A later analysis counted approximately 80 million unique TCR beta chains, roughly 11 million shared. TCRdb's table, derived via immunoSEQ multiplex PCR, lists solely in-frame clones and lacks some. From that table come the V and J calls and clone size; the DNA was used to work out D and trimming. The sample table sets out some 130,000 clones. These data are taken from a study of cytomegalovirus exposure and HLA in healthy donors. Study in general: T cells numbering approximately 170 million yielded 100 million to 120 million unique TCR beta sequences in an earlier analysis. Study-wide points: Later analysis reportedly placed an Asian-associated ancestry cluster below the roughly 690-donor mean in N-insertions.

The sample consisted of PBMCs. The TCR originated in a middle-aged woman in good health and CMV-seronegative. This chain links TRBV7-2 with TRBJ1-6, with 8 bases lining up with TRBD1. The CDR3 DNA reads TGTGCCACCAGGTCCGGACAGGGATCCTATAATTCACCCCTCCACTTT. Amino acids: CATRSGQGSYNSPLHF.